Below are 15 T cell receptor beta chains sequenced from a single sample in a study of T cells after yellow fever vaccination. TCRdb recomputed calls from the 5' RACE reads with MiXCR, one row per CDR3 protein. The sample lists approximately 340,000 distinct CDR3 sequences, approximately 9% occurring once. Material: PBMCs, obtained on the day of the first yellow fever vaccination. The source is a man between 18 and 29 years old who received the YFV17D yellow fever vaccine.

The CDR3 protein is CSTTGTVFYNEQFF. Written as DNA, the CDR3 is TGCAGCACCACCGGGACGGTTTTCTACAATGAGCAGTTCTTC. The rearrangement uses TRBV29-1 and TRBJ2-1; either TRBD1 or TRBD2 may fit D (5 bases each). This CDR3 comprises 14 residues. Trimming stripped 8 bases from V and 3 bases from J, with 17 bases between. Germline CDR1 is SQVTM and CDR2 is ANQGSEA.

The chain joins TRBV5-1 to TRBJ2-5; D might be TRBD2 (7 bases). Trimming stripped 2 bases from V and 5 bases from J, with 19 bases between. This CDR3 is built from 16 residues. Germline CDR1 is SGHRS and CDR2 is YFSETQ. The CDR3 loop reads CASSFRGAIKLETQYF. The CDR3 DNA reads TGCGCCAGCAGCTTTCGGGGGGCAATTAAGTTGGAGACCCAGTACTTC.

The chain couples TRBV29-1 to TRBJ2-3; D is perhaps TRBD1 (7 bases). CDR1 and CDR2 (germline): SQVTM, ANQGSEA. The CDR3 runs to 17 residues. The V end was cut by 3 bases, the J end by 2 bases, with 21 bases between. This CDR3 reads CSVEGGQTGIPTDTQYF. The CDR3 DNA reads TGCAGCGTTGAGGGGGGCCAGACAGGGATCCCCACAGATACGCAGTATTTT.

This clonotype has more than one count but fewer than ten. The chain has TRBV6-2 or TRBV6-3 and TRBJ2-3; perhaps D is TRBD1 or TRBD2 (5 bases each). Between the trimmed V and J ends, which lost 3 bases and 3 bases, there was a span of 10 bases. The CDR3 has 14 amino acids. In germline, CDR1 is MNHEY, CDR2 SVGEGT. Written as DNA, the CDR3 is TGTGCCAGCAGTTATCGGGACCCAACAGATACGCAGTATTTT. Its protein product is CASSYRDPTDTQYF.

The table lists this clonotype with many counts. V and J are TRBV21-1 and TRBJ1-5; the D call of TRBD1 is as the table states it, not checked on the DNA. TRBV21-1 is deemed a pseudogene. The CDR3 runs to 17 residues. DNA for the CDR3: TGTGCCAGCAGCAAAGTAGCGGGACAGGGAGGAAACCAGCCCCAGCATTTT. This codes for CASSKVAGQGGNQPQHF.

The chain carries TRBV6-1 and TRBJ1-5; D is undetermined. Germline lookup yields CDR1 MNHNS and CDR2 SASEGT. V lost 4 bases, J lost 11 bases, and 15 bases lay in between. There are 13 residues in the CDR3. CDR3 in amino acids: CASSGTATQSQHF. DNA for the CDR3: TGTGCCAGCAGTGGTACCGCGACCCAGTCCCAGCATTTT.

The chain uses TRBV6-1 and TRBJ1-5, with 7 bases matching TRBD1. The V and J ends lost 5 bases and 0 bases, in that order; junction bases with no gene match: 4. Germline V CDR1 and CDR2: MNHNS, SASEGT. This CDR3 has 15 amino acids. CDR3 protein: CASSMTGNSNQPQHF. For the CDR3, the DNA is TGTGCCAGCAGTATGACAGGGAATAGCAATCAGCCCCAGCATTTT.

This clonotype was seen more than once but under ten times. This chain links TRBV4-3 with TRBJ2-7; D uncertain. V lost 1 base and J 2 bases, leaving 12 bases between the germline ends. The CDR3 is 15 amino acids. Germline CDR1 LGHNA, CDR2 YSLEER. CDR3 loop: CASSQGIRFTYEQYF. DNA of the CDR3: TGCGCCAGCAGCCAAGGTATCAGGTTTACCTACGAGCAGTACTTC.

The chain combines TRBV12-3 or TRBV12-4 with TRBJ2-6; D may be TRBD2 (5 bases). The V end lost 1 base, the J end lost 1 base, and 5 bases lay between the germline ends. The CDR3 covers 15 residues. The CDR3 here is CASSLGESGANVLTF. The CDR3 region has the DNA TGTGCCAGCAGTTTAGGGGAGTCTGGGGCCAACGTCCTGACTTTC.

The gene calls are TRBV12-3 or TRBV12-4 and TRBJ1-4; tentative D call: TRBD1 (5 bases). This CDR3 is built from 15 residues. Trimming pared 8 bases from V and 5 bases from J, leaving 18 bases between. The CDR3 is CASADRAVPNEKLFF. The CDR3 DNA follows: TGTGCCAGCGCCGACAGAGCCGTGCCAAATGAAAAACTGTTTTTT.

This clonotype was found many times. The V call is TRBV27, the J call TRBJ2-3; 10 bases agree with TRBD2. This CDR3 has 18 amino acids. V was clipped by 3 bases and J by 0 bases; unmatched bases: 9. Germline V gene sequence: CDR1 MNHEY, CDR2 SMNVEV (reference sequence). Written as DNA, the CDR3 is TGTGCCAGCAGTTTCGAGCGGGGGGGCACCTCTAGCACAGATACGCAGTATTTT. Translated: CASSFERGGTSSTDTQYF.

This clonotype was seen a handful of times. The chain combines TRBV6-1 with TRBJ2-3, with 9 bases lining up with TRBD2. This CDR3 has 16 amino acids. Germline V gene sequence: CDR1 MNHNS, CDR2 SASEGT. V lost 6 bases, J lost 2 bases, and 9 bases stayed unmatched. The CDR3 DNA reads as TGTGCCAGCAGCGGAATAGCGGGGGAATTCACAGATACGCAGTATTTT. The encoded protein is CASSGIAGEFTDTQYF.

This clonotype was found a few times. The V gene is TRBV20-1, the J gene TRBJ1-4, with no clear D. The V and J ends lost 0 bases and 7 bases respectively, with 15 bases between them. Germline values: CDR1 DFQATT, CDR2 SNEGSKA (reference sequence). This CDR3 is built from 15 residues. CDR3: CSAREFGLNSEKLFF. For the CDR3, the DNA is TGCAGTGCTAGAGAGTTCGGCCTTAATTCTGAAAAACTGTTTTTT.

This clonotype was detected only a few times. This chain connects TRBV9 to TRBJ2-5; TRBD2 matches 9 bases. V lost 3 bases to trimming and J lost 9 bases; unmatched junction nucleotides: 21. Germline-derived CDR1 and CDR2 are SGDLS and YYNGEE. The CDR3 totals 18 residues. The CDR3 sequence is CASSESRTSAVGHFAQYF. In nucleotides, the CDR3 is TGTGCCAGCAGCGAAAGCCGGACTAGCGCAGTTGGTCATTTTGCCCAGTACTTC.

This clonotype has just a few counts. The chain combines TRBV15 with TRBJ1-1; tentative D call: TRBD1 (6 bases). Germline loops: CDR1 LNHNV, CDR2 YYDKDF (reference sequence). The V end was cut by 1 base, the J end by 4 bases, with 13 bases between. The CDR3 extends over 15 amino acids. In DNA, the CDR3 is TGTGCCACCAGCAGAGCTACAGGGTTACGCACTGAAGCTTTCTTT. It translates to CATSRATGLRTEAFF. Supplemented by reference TRBV15 and TRBJ1-1, the full variable domain reads DAMVIQNPRYQVTQFGKPVTLSCSQTLNHNVMYWYQQKSSQAPKLLFHYYDKDFNNEADTPDNFQSRRPNTSFCFLDIRSPGLGDTAMYLCATSRATGLRTEAFFGQGTRLTVV.